This TCR beta chain is from a study of blood T cells in healthy people across ages (dated by TCRdb to about 2015). Study-level background: In model experiments, template switching captured roughly one uniquely barcoded TCR beta cDNA molecule for every two T cells. To track age-related changes in TCR beta repertoire diversity, the study relied on deep sequencing normalized with unique cDNA molecular identifiers. The donors were split into four age groups: young (average around 17 years), middle-aged (39), aged (about 56) and long-lived (roughly 88). Donors of different ages were randomly distributed across sequencing lanes to avoid experimental bias. Using the same blood draw, the study looked at two additional independent replicas of 1 million unique cDNA reads for two donors, one aged 18 to 30 and the other aged 80 or older.

V and J lose 4 bases and 2 bases, and a span of 12 bases separates them. The CDR3 numbers 15 residues from cysteine through phenylalanine. Only the CDR3 DNA is retained, 45 bases long and in frame from the first base. The method was 5' RACE. The instrument given in TCRdb is Illumina HiSeq 2500. A second about 7 to 11 cycle PCR used a sample-barcoded 5' primer and a J-beta primer mix. A unique molecular identifier was introduced onto each TCR beta cDNA molecule by a template-switch 5' adaptor carrying 12 random nucleotides. Each sample yielded at least 3 million CDR3-containing paired-end reads. First-strand cDNA was synthesized from all RNA with the Mint cDNA synthesis kit, primed by a TRBC-specific oligonucleotide. Following uracil-DNA glycosylase treatment, all cDNA underwent a first 18-cycle PCR with the universal primers M1SS and BC2_uni_R. Processing in the source paper ran as follows. For normalization, 1 million high-quality reads, each with a distinct molecular identifier, were randomly selected from each sample. Instead of being binned into consensus sequences, reads with shared molecular identifiers were discarded. MiTCR, with a Q25 quality threshold and the strictest error-elimination algorithm, was used for CDR3 identification, clonotype clustering and error correction. Lower-bound total TCR beta diversity was estimated with a nonparametric unseen species model using Euler transformation. In-frame beta chains were kept once TCRdb had trimmed the public reads at Q25 with fastp and called clones with MiXCR. Records with the same CDR3 protein are collapsed into one entry carrying the most frequent genes and DNA. The V and J calls, along with clone size, are taken from TCRdb and not from the paper's own processing. In all, the sample holds hundreds of thousands of distinct CDR3 sequences, and 45% to 70% of those were seen once. Around a quarter of the sample is taken by the ten largest.

Systemically healthy Caucasian individuals from Russia, around 38 in total and aged about 6 to 100 years, were included as donors. Each donor gave about 11 milliliters of peripheral blood, drawn into EDTA-treated Vacutainer tubes. Ficoll-Paque density-gradient centrifugation was used to isolate PBMCs, with at least 6.5 million per sample. Total RNA was extracted from PBMCs with Trizol reagent, with at least 6 micrograms obtained per sample. For every donor, an aliquot of PBMCs went through flow cytometry to measure the percentages of naive CD45RAhigh/CD27high T cells. Broad study findings and their caveats: As age increased, observed TCR beta diversity per million T cells dropped in a roughly linear way, and a significant reduction was already evident by age around 41. Compared with the aged group, the long-lived group had more naive CD4+ T cells, fewer expanded clones and increased TCR diversity, suggesting age selection. Total diversity estimates from one million sequenced T cells were considered lower bounds and underestimates. A strong correlation was found between observed TCR beta diversity and the percentage of naive T cells measured by flow cytometry. Conclusive comparison of naive and antigen-experienced compartments was prevented by the profiling of bulk unsorted PBMCs. The CMV infection status of donors was not known, potentially confounding age-related changes in expanded clonotypes.

As for this clonotype: What this receptor recognizes is not known. Base quality data are lacking; no much larger clone is found one base away.

The sequence was collected from a man aged 35 to 55 in good health. Sequences were obtained from blood. The V and J segments used are TRBV12-3 or TRBV12-4 and TRBJ1-5; perhaps TRBD1 is the D gene, with 5 bases matching. In nucleotides, the sequence is TGTGCCAGCAGTTGGGGACGGGAAGGCAATCAGCCCCAGCATTTT. Translated, this gives CASSWGREGNQPQHF.